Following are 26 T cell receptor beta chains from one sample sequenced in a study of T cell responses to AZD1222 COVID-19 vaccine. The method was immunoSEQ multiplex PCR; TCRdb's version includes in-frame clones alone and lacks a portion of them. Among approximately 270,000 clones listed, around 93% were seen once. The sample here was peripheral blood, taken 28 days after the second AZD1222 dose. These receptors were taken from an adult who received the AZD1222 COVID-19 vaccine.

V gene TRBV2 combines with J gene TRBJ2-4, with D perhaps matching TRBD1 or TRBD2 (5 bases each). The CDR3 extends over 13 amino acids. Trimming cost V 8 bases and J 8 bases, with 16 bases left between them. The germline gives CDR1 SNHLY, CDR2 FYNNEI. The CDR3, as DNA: TGTGCCAGCCTGGGACGGCCATGGGACATTCAGTACTTC. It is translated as CASLGRPWDIQYF.

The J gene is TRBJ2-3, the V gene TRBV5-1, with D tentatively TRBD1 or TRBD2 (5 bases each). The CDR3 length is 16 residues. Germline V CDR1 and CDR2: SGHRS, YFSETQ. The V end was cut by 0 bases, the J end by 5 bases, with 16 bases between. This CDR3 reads CASSLGGERSVDTQYF. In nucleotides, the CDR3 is TGCGCCAGCAGCTTGGGAGGGGAGAGGAGTGTAGATACGCAGTATTTT. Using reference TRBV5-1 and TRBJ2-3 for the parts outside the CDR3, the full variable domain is KAGVTQTPRYLIKTRGQQVTLSCSPISGHRSVSWYQQTPGQGLQFLFEYFSETQRNKGNFPGRFSGRQFSNSRSEMNVSTLELGDSALYLCASSLGGERSVDTQYFGPGTRLTVL.

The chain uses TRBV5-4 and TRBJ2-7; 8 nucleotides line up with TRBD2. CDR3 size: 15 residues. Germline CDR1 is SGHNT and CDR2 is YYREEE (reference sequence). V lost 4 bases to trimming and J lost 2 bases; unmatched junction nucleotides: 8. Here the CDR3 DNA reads TGTGCCAGCAGCCCCCGAGCGGGAGTCCCCTACGAGCAGTACTTC. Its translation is CASSPRAGVPYEQYF.

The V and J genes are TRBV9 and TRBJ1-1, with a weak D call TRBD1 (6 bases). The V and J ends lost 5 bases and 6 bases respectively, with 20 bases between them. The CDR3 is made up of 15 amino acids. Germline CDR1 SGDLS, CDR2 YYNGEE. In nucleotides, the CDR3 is TGTGCCAGCAGGGTAAGACAGGACCCAGGGGCTGAAGCTTTCTTT. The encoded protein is CASRVRQDPGAEAFF.

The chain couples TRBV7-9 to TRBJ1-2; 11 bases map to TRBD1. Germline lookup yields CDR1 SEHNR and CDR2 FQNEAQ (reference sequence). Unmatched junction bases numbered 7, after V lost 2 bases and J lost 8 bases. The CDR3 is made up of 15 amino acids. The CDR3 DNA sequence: TGTGCCAGCAGCTTACAGGACAGGGGGCTACAGGGCTACACCTTC. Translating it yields CASSLQDRGLQGYTF.

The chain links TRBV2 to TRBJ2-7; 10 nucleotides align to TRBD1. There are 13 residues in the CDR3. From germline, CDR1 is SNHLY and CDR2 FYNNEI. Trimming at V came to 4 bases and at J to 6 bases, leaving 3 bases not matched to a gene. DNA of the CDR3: TGTGCCAGCAGTGTGGGACAGGGGTCCGAGCAGTACTTC. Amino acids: CASSVGQGSEQYF. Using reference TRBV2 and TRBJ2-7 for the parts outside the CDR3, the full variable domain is EPEVTQTPSHQVTQMGQEVILRCVPISNHLYFYWYRQILGQKVEFLVSFYNNEISEKSEIFDDQFSVERPDGSNFTLKIRSTKLEDSAMYFCASSVGQGSEQYFGPGTRLTVT.

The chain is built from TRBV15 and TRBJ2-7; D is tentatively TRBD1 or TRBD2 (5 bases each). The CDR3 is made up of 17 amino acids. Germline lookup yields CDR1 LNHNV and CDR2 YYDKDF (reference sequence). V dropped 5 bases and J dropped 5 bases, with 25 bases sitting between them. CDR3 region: CATSFGVSGPAIHEQYF. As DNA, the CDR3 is TGTGCCACCAGCTTTGGGGTTTCGGGACCCGCGATCCACGAGCAGTACTTC.

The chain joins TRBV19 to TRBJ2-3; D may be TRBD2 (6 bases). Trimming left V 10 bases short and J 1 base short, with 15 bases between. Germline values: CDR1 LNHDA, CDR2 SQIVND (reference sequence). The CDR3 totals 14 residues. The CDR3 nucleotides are TGTGCCACCAGACCGGGACTGGGCACAGATACGCAGTATTTT. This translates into CATRPGLGTDTQYF.

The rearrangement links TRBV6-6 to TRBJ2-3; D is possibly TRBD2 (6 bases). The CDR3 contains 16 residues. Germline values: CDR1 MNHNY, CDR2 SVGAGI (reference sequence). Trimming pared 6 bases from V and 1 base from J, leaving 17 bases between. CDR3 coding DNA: TGTGCCAGCAGCCCCAGGAGGGTTAGAGGCACAGATACGCAGTATTTT. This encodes CASSPRRVRGTDTQYF.

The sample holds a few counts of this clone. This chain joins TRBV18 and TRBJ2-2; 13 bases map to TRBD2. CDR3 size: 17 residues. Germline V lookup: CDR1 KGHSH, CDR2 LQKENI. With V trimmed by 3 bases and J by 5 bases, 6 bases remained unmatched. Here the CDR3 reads CASSPGLAGVGTGELFF. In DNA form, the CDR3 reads TGTGCCAGCTCACCCGGACTAGCGGGAGTCGGTACCGGGGAGCTGTTTTTT.

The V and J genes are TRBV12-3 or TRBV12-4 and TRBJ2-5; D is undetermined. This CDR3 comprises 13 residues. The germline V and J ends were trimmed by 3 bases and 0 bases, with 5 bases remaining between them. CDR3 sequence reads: CASSFGDQETQYF. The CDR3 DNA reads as TGTGCCAGCAGTTTCGGCGACCAAGAGACCCAGTACTTC.

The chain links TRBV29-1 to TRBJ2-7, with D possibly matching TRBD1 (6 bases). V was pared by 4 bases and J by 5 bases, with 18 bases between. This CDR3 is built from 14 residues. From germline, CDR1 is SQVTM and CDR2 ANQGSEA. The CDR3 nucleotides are TGCAGCGTTGTGGGGTTCAGGGGTAAGAACGAGCAGTACTTC. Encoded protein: CSVVGFRGKNEQYF.

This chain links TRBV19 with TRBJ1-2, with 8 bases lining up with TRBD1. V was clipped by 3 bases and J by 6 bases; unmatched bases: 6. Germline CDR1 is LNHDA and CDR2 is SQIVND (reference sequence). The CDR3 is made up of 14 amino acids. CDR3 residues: CASSIPGGVDGYTF. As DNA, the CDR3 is TGTGCCAGTAGTATTCCAGGGGGCGTGGATGGCTACACCTTC.

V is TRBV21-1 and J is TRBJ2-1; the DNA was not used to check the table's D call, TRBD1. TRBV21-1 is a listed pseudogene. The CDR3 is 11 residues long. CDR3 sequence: CASRLPGPQFF. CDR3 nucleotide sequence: TGTGCCAGCCGGTTACCAGGGCCTCAGTTCTTC.

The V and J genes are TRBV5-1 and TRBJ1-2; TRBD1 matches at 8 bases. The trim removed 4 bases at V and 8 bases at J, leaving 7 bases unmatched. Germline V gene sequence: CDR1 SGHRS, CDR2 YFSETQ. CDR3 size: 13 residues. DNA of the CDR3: TGCGCCAGCAGCCCGGACAGGGAAGAGGGCTACACCTTC. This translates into CASSPDREEGYTF.

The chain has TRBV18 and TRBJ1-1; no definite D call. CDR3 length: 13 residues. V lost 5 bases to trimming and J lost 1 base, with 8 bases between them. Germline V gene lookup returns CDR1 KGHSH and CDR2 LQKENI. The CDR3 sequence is CASSTEGNTEAFF. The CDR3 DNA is TGTGCCAGCTCAACAGAAGGGAACACTGAAGCTTTCTTT.

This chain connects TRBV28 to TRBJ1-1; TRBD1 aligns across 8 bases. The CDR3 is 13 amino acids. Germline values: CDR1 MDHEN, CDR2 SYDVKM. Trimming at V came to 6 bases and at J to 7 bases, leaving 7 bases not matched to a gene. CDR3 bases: TGTGCCAGCAGGGAGGGGGGGACAGGTGAAGCTTTCTTT. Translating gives CASREGGTGEAFF.

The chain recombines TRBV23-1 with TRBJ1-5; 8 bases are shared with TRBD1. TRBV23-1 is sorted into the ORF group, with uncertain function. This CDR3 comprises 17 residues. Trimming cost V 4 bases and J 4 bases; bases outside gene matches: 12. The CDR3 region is CASSPTLGQGPNQPQHF. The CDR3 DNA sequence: TGCGCCAGCAGTCCAACACTCGGACAGGGCCCGAATCAGCCCCAGCATTTT.

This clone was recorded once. The CDR3 DNA reads TGTGCCAGCAGCCCCCGACTAGCGGGCACCGGGGAGCTGTTTTTT. Amino acid sequence: CASSPRLAGTGELFF. The chain has TRBV7-3 and TRBJ2-2; TRBD2 matches at 10 bases. The trim removed 5 bases at V and 4 bases at J, leaving 4 bases unmatched. Germline V gene sequence: CDR1 SGHTA, CDR2 FQGTGA. The CDR3 runs 15 residues. Full variable domain (rest looked up from reference TRBV7-3 and TRBJ2-2): GAGVSQTPSNKVTEKGKYVELRCDPISGHTALYWYRQSLGQGPEFLIYFQGTGAADDSGLPNDRFFAVRPEGSVSTLKIQRTERGDSAVYLCASSPRLAGTGELFFGEGSRLTVL.

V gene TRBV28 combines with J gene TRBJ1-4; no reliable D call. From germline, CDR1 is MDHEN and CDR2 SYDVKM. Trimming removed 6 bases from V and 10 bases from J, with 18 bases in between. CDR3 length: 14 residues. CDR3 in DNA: TGTGCCAGCAGCCCCCTGTTTGAAGACATAAAACTGTTTTTT. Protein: CASSPLFEDIKLFF.

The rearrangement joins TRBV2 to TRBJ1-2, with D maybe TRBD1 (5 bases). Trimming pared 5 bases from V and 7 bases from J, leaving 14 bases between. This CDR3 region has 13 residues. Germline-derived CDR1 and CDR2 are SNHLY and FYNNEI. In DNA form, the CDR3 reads TGTGCCAGCAGTCCGGGGCCATCGGGTGGCTACACCTTC. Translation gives CASSPGPSGGYTF.

CDR3 sequence reads: CASSVGQAAYEQYF. The CDR3 region has the DNA TGTGCCAGCAGCGTAGGACAGGCCGCCTACGAGCAGTACTTC. This chain joins TRBV9 and TRBJ2-7; perhaps TRBD1 as D (6 bases). Germline values: CDR1 SGDLS, CDR2 YYNGEE. The CDR3 has 14 amino acids. Trimming stripped 0 bases from V and 2 bases from J, with 9 bases between.

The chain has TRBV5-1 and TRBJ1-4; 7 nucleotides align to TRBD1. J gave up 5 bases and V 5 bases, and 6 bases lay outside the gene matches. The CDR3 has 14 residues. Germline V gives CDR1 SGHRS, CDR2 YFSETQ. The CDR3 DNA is TGCGCCAGCAGAACAGGGGCTGGGAATGAAAAACTGTTTTTT. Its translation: CASRTGAGNEKLFF. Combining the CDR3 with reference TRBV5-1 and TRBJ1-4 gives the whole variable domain KAGVTQTPRYLIKTRGQQVTLSCSPISGHRSVSWYQQTPGQGLQFLFEYFSETQRNKGNFPGRFSGRQFSNSRSEMNVSTLELGDSALYLCASRTGAGNEKLFFGSGTQLSVL.

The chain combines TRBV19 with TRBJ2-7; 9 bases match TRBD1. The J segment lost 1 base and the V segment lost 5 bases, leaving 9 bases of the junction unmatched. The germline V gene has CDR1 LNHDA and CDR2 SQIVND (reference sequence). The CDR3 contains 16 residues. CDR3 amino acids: CASSLRTGEGSYEQYF. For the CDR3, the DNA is TGTGCCAGTAGTCTCCGGACAGGGGAGGGATCCTACGAGCAGTACTTC.

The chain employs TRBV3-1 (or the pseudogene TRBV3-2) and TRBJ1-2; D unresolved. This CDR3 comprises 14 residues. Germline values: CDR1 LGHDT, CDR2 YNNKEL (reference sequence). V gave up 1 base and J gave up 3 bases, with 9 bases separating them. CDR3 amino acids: CASSQVAVDYGYTF. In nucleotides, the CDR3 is TGTGCCAGCAGCCAAGTGGCGGTAGACTATGGCTACACCTTC.

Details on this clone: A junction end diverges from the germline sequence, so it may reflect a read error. CDR3 DNA: TGTGCCAGCACCCCGGAGACAGGGGGTCTATTT. Translating gives CASTPETGGLF. This chain connects TRBV27 to TRBJ1-1; 9 nucleotides line up with TRBD1. The CDR3 sequence is 11 residues long. The V gene's germline CDR1 is MNHEY and CDR2 SMNVEV (reference sequence).